This T cell receptor beta chain stems from a study of blood T cell repertoires in COVID-19. About the research overall: The origin of the acute and convalescent COVID-19 samples was the United States, Italy and Spain. The cDNA or gDNA used as material had been derived from T cells, B-cell-depleted T cells, or PBMCs.

Seattle cases were enrolled at active infection and followed longitudinally. This clone was detected once. The CDR3 has 14 amino acids. Germline CDR1 MRHNA, CDR2 SNTAGT. Deletions cut 6 bases from V and 0 bases from J, with 8 bases between. Original handling: Nucleated cell counts were estimated from reference gene primer amplification. Method: immunoSEQ multiplex PCR; TCRdb's copy keeps in-frame clones and lacks some. Clonal size and the V and J genes are those of that table, whereas D and trimming came from the DNA. This table has 60,000 to 65,000 clones, approximately 80% appearing once. This clonotype was obtained from a man aged 60 to 69 with COVID-19, enrolled during active disease. Sequencing used peripheral blood. This sequence joins TRBV6-4 and TRBJ2-2; possibly TRBD1 for D (5 bases). CDR3 loop: CASRTGPNTGELFF. CDR3 DNA: TGTGCCAGCAGAACAGGTCCGAACACCGGGGAGCTGTTTTTT.